A selection of T cell receptor beta chains follows, all from one sample in a study of Graves' ophthalmopathy and Graves' hyperthyroidism. Each CDR3 protein is one row after TCRdb ran MiXCR on the multiplex PCR reads. The profile shows fewer than 600,000 distinct CDR3 sequences, around 14% of them singletons. The sample taken for sequencing was blood. The receptors shown here come from a woman aged 25 to 45 with Graves' ophthalmopathy. Each CDR3 is given with its conserved first and last residue. The order of the fields is V gene, J gene, D gene, clone size, CDR3 protein, CDR3 DNA. A D gene is named only where the DNA matches it firmly. Size is omitted from some rows. Given values are once, few, many or a class for expanded clones.

V: TRBV28
J: TRBJ2-5
D: TRBD1
size: many
CDR3: CASSPNPDRGETQYF
DNA: TGTGCCAGCAGTCCCAACCCCGACAGGGGAGAGACCCAGTACTTC

V: TRBV19
J: TRBJ1-1
D: -
size: many
CDR3: CASRVRDRNTEAFF
DNA: TGTGCCAGTAGGGTAAGGGATAGGAACACTGAAGCTTTCTTT

V: TRBV27
J: TRBJ2-7
D: TRBD1
size: many
CDR3: CASSHGQGEYEQYF
DNA: TGTGCCAGCAGCCACGGACAGGGGGAATACGAGCAGTACTTC

V: TRBV18
J: TRBJ1-5
D: -
size: many
CDR3: CASSPPGSNQPQHF
DNA: TGTGCCAGCAGCCCACCGGGGAGCAATCAGCCCCAGCATTTT

V: TRBV12-3/TRBV12-4
J: TRBJ2-7
D: -
size: -
CDR3: CASSLNGQGYYEQYF
DNA: TGTGCCAGCAGTTTGAACGGGCAGGGGTACTACGAGCAGTACTTC

V: TRBV20-1
J: TRBJ1-1
D: -
size: many
CDR3: CSARGGNNEAFF
DNA: TGCAGTGCTAGAGGAGGTAATAATGAAGCTTTCTTT

V: TRBV28
J: TRBJ1-2
D: -
size: many
CDR3: CASSYPVGPFYGYTF
DNA: TGTGCCAGCAGTTACCCCGTTGGACCATTCTATGGCTACACCTTC

V: TRBV7-9
J: TRBJ1-2
D: -
size: many
CDR3: CASSLVGIRFHGYTF
DNA: TGTGCCAGCAGCTTAGTAGGAATTAGGTTCCATGGCTACACCTTC

V: TRBV4-1
J: TRBJ2-5
D: -
size: many
CDR3: CASSLRTAQETQYF
DNA: TGCGCCAGCAGCCTACGGACAGCTCAAGAGACCCAGTACTTC

V: TRBV10-2
J: TRBJ1-2
D: TRBD1
size: many
CDR3: CASSEPGTGGASGYTF
DNA: TGCGCCAGCAGTGAGCCAGGGACAGGGGGCGCGAGTGGCTACACCTTC

V: TRBV20-1
J: TRBJ2-5
D: -
size: many
CDR3: CSATAPHGWETQYF
DNA: TGCAGTGCTACTGCGCCCCATGGATGGGAGACCCAGTACTTC

V: TRBV10-3
J: TRBJ1-1
D: -
size: many
CDR3: CAISLGGRGTEAFF
DNA: TGTGCCATCAGTCTAGGGGGGAGAGGGACTGAAGCTTTCTTT

V: TRBV20-1
J: TRBJ1-2
D: -
size: many
CDR3: CSARDGGGRMRGYTF
DNA: TGCAGTGCTAGAGATGGGGGGGGGCGAATGAGAGGCTACACCTTC

V: TRBV19
J: TRBJ1-5
D: -
size: -
CDR3: CASSKATGYQPQHF
DNA: TGTGCCAGTAGTAAGGCAACAGGTTATCAGCCCCAGCATTTT

V: TRBV27
J: TRBJ2-7
D: TRBD1
size: many
CDR3: CASSSGQALYEQYF
DNA: TGTGCCAGCAGTTCGGGACAGGCCTTGTACGAGCAGTACTTC

V: TRBV12-3/TRBV12-4
J: TRBJ2-2
D: TRBD2
size: few
CDR3: CASSLTSGRSGSGTGELFF
DNA: TGTGCCAGCAGTTTAACTAGCGGGAGATCGGGGTCCGGCACCGGGGAGCTGTTTTTT